A single sample is the source of the 2 T cell receptor beta chains below, sequenced in a study of monozygotic twins with cystic fibrosis. Using immunoSEQ multiplex PCR, the repertoire was profiled, and TCRdb retains in-frame clones only, with some absent. The sample lists some 33,000 clones; about nine tenths were seen once. The sequencing sample was made of blood. The receptors were sampled from a boy between 2 and 10 years old with cystic fibrosis.

The chain employs TRBV23-1 and TRBJ2-5, with D possibly being TRBD1 or TRBD2 (6 bases each). TRBV23-1 is designated an ORF whose function remains uncertain. Trimming left V 4 bases short and J 2 bases short, with 17 bases between. The length of the CDR3 is 16 residues. The CDR3 DNA is TGCGCCAGCAGTCCTCCGGGGGCAGGACAACAAGAGACCCAGTACTTC. Residues: CASSPPGAGQQETQYF.

CDR3 DNA: TGTGCCAGTAGTGTTGACAGTGCCGCTTTCTTT. It translates to CASSVDSAAFF. The chain couples TRBV19 to TRBJ1-1; tentative D call: TRBD1 (5 bases). Germline loops: CDR1 LNHDA, CDR2 SQIVND (reference sequence). V was pared by 5 bases and J by 11 bases, with 12 bases between. This CDR3 has 11 amino acids.